This T cell receptor (beta chain) was captured in a study of response to subunit inactivated influenza vaccine. A single record per CDR3 protein comes from TCRdb applying MiXCR to the RT-PCR reads. The sample shows some 600,000 distinct CDR3 sequences, 11% to 15% of them seen only once. Findings and caveats of the study: Seasonal influenza vaccination, on each occasion, was suggested by the authors to recruit few new T cells.

Note on this clonotype: Its antigen is unidentified.

V shed 4 bases and J shed 2 bases, with 5 bases lying between them. The CDR3 contains 13 residues. Per the germline V gene, CDR1 is SGHAT and CDR2 is FQDESV (reference sequence). The TCR comes from a man aged 50 to 60 who received an inactivated influenza vaccine. The rearrangement uses TRBV11-1 and TRBJ2-2, with D perhaps TRBD1 or TRBD2 (5 bases each). Material: PBMCs from blood, obtained around 14 days before vaccination. The CDR3 DNA is TGTGCCAGCAGCTGGGACAACACCGGGGAGCTGTTTTTT. This translates into CASSWDNTGELFF.